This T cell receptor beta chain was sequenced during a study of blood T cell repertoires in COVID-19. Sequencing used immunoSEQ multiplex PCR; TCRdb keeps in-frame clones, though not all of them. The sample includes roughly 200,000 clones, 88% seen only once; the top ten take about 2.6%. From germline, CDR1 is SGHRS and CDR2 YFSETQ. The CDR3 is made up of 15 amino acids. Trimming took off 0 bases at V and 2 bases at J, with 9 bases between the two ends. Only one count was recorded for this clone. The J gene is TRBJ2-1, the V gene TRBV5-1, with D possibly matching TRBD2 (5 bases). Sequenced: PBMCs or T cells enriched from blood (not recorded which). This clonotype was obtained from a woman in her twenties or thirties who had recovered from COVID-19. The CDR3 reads CASSLDQRTYNEQFF. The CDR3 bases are TGCGCCAGCAGCTTGGACCAGCGGACCTACAATGAGCAGTTCTTC.